Listed below are T cell receptor beta chains from one sample, sequenced in a study of T cell responses to AZD1222 COVID-19 vaccine. Libraries were prepared by immunoSEQ multiplex PCR; TCRdb keeps only in-frame clonotypes and omits some of them. In the table there are 150,000 or so clones, around 90% of which are singletons. The material sequenced was peripheral blood, taken on day 0 of AZD1222 vaccination. The origin of the receptors is an adult in good health. Both conserved end residues are part of each CDR3. D genes are given only for firm matches. Only part of the rows carry a size: once, few, many, or a class if the clone is expanded.

CDR3 protein | CDR3 DNA | clone size | J gene | V gene | D gene
CASSQRTRGSTDTQYF | TGCGCCAGCAGTCAAAGGACAAGGGGGAGCACAGATACGCAGTATTTT | NA | TRBJ2-3 | TRBV23-1 | NA
CASSLRGTGKPQHF | TGTGCCAGCAGCCTACGCGGGACAGGCAAGCCCCAGCATTTT | NA | TRBJ1-5 | TRBV6-5 | TRBD1
CASSLDPGQGASYNSPLHF | TGTGCCAGCAGCTTAGACCCGGGACAGGGGGCATCCTATAATTCACCCCTCCACTTT | NA | TRBJ1-6 | TRBV7-6 | TRBD1
CASSPTLAGGNEQFF | TGTGCCAGCAGCCCTACCCTAGCGGGAGGCAATGAGCAGTTCTTC | NA | TRBJ2-1 | TRBV3-1/TRBV3-2 | TRBD2
CASKTGLSSYEQYF | TGTGCCAGCAAGACTGGGCTGTCAAGCTACGAGCAGTACTTC | NA | TRBJ2-7 | TRBV2 | NA
CASSITLRGNQPQHF | TGTGCCAGTAGTATCACCCTGAGGGGTAATCAGCCCCAGCATTTT | few | TRBJ1-5 | TRBV19 | NA
CASSLAHLSGQGFYGYTF | TGTGCCAGCAGCTTAGCTCATTTGTCGGGACAGGGTTTCTATGGCTACACCTTC | NA | TRBJ1-2 | TRBV7-8 | TRBD1
CASSLGPTGTYEQYF | TGTGCCAGCAGCTTAGGACCGACAGGTACCTACGAGCAGTACTTC | NA | TRBJ2-7 | TRBV7-2 | NA
CASSEGSARNTEAFF | TGTGCCAGCAGTGAGGGGTCGGCGAGGAACACTGAAGCTTTCTTT | NA | TRBJ1-1 | TRBV28 | NA
CASSRSDRGYEKLFF | TGCGCCAGCAGCCGGTCAGACAGGGGGTATGAAAAACTGTTTTTT | NA | TRBJ1-4 | TRBV4-1 | TRBD1
CASSSRAVRGNEQFF | TGTGCCAGCAGCAGTAGGGCCGTGAGGGGCAATGAGCAGTTCTTC | NA | TRBJ2-1 | TRBV28 | NA
CSVPRSGGFTEAFF | TGCAGCGTCCCTAGATCGGGGGGGTTCACTGAAGCTTTCTTT | NA | TRBJ1-1 | TRBV29-1 | NA
CASTTAGREKLFF | TGTGCCAGTACTACGGCAGGAAGGGAAAAACTGTTTTTT | NA | TRBJ1-4 | TRBV19 | NA